This T cell receptor (beta chain) was retrieved from a study of blood T cell repertoires in COVID-19. In the original processing: Amplification of reference gene primers provided the estimated nucleated cell counts. Method: immunoSEQ multiplex PCR; TCRdb's copy keeps in-frame clones and lacks some. D and trimming were read from the DNA, whereas the V and J calls and clone size are those reported in that table. The table has more than 300,000 clones, about 90% seen once. Trimming cost V 1 base and J 5 bases, with 17 bases left between them. The germline CDR1 and CDR2 sequences are SEHNR and FQNEAQ (reference sequence). This CDR3 spans 17 amino acids. Individuals drawn from about 26 US areas were about 18 to 90 years old. Grouping used clinical history reported by participants in a survey and questionnaire.

The chain uses TRBV7-9 and TRBJ2-2; D perhaps matches TRBD2 (7 bases). The sample was PBMCs or T cells enriched from blood (not recorded which). This receptor was identified in a man in his forties or fifties in a cohort exposed to, infected with or recovered from COVID-19 (not recorded which). The CDR3 is CASSLVPRGANTGELFF. DNA for the CDR3: TGTGCCAGCAGCTTAGTTCCACGGGGGGCTAATACCGGGGAGCTGTTTTTT.